The clone carrying this T cell receptor beta chain was detected a few times. As yet, its antigen is unknown. The data stem from a study of blood T cells in healthy people across ages. Overall study results and limits: Compared with aged donors, long-lived donors showed fewer expanded clones, suggesting selection.

Germline CDR1 and CDR2: MNHEY and SMNVEV (reference sequence). The CDR3 sequence is 15 residues long. Trimming pared 5 bases from V and 6 bases from J, leaving 17 bases between. A second PCR of about 6 to 11 cycles used a sample-barcoded 5' primer and a J-beta primer mix. Each CDR3 protein is one row after TCRdb ran MiXCR on the 5' RACE reads. The sample has under 2 million distinct CDR3 sequences, roughly 32% seen once. The donors, healthy Caucasians from Russia, were aged roughly 6 to 90. No fewer than 7 million PBMCs went into each sample. The chain has TRBV27 and TRBJ2-1, with a possible D match to TRBD1 (6 bases). This TCR was sampled from a woman aged 25 to 39 in good health. Sequencing was carried out using blood. The CDR3 loop is CASSQQGYRSNEQFF. CDR3 coding DNA: TGTGCCAGCAGTCAACAGGGATACCGGAGCAATGAGCAGTTCTTC.